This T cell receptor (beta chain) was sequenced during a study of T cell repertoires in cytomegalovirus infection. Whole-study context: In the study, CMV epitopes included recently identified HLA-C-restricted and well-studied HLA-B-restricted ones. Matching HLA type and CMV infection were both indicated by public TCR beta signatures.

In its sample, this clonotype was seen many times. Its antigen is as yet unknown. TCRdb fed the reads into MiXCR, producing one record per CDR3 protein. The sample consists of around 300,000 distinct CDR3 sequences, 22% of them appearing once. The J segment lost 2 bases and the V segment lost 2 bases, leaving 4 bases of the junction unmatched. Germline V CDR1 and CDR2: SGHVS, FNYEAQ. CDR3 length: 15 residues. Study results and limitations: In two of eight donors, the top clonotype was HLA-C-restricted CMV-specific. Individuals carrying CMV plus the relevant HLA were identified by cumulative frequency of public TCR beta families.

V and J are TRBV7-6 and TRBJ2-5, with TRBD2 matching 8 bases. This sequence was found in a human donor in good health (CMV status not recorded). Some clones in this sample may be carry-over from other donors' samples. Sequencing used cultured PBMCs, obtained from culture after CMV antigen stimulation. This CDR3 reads CASSLRAGAQETQYF. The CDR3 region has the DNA TGTGCCAGCAGCTTAAGAGCGGGAGCTCAAGAGACCCAGTACTTC.